The subject of this entry is one TCR beta chain. The antigen is undetermined. The sample belongs to a study of T cell responses to AZD1222 COVID-19 vaccine. Clones were read by immunoSEQ multiplex PCR, and TCRdb kept only the in-frame ones, dropping some. The sample holds about 130,000 clones; 84% are singletons and the top ten take roughly 4.3%. General study points: Just a handful of AZD1222 recipients tested seropositive at baseline. Increases in Spike-specific TCR breadth and depth were seen after two AZD1222 doses. The repertoires were collected only after the peak T cell response.

The sequenced sample was peripheral blood, obtained on day 0 of AZD1222 vaccination. The sequence was collected from an adult in good health.

The chain's CDR3 is CAITDTSYEQYF. The CDR3 DNA is TGTGCCATCACGGATACCTCCTACGAGCAGTACTTC. This sequence joins TRBV10-3 and TRBJ2-7; D unresolved. Trimming left V 7 bases short and J 0 bases short, with 7 bases between. The CDR3 is 12 residues long. CDR1 is ENHRY, CDR2 SYGVKD, per germline.